This T cell receptor (beta chain) originates from a study of blood T cell repertoires in COVID-19. About the study: PBMCs, B-cell-depleted T cells, or T cells were the source of the cDNA or gDNA that made up the material.

Original methodology: Reference gene primer amplification in the assay estimated nucleated cell counts. Sequenced by immunoSEQ multiplex PCR; TCRdb stores in-frame clones only, minus some. The V and J calls and clone size were taken over from that table, and D and trimming were inferred from the DNA. The sample has 300,000 to 400,000 clones, 88% seen once; the top ten hold around 0.97%. Germline CDR1 and CDR2: MGHRA and YSYEKL. The ends were cut back, 4 bases at V and 6 bases at J, with 7 bases in the middle. The CDR3 is 12 amino acids. Those enrolled, adults aged roughly 18 to 90 years, came from under 25 US areas. Clinical history reported by participants formed the basis on which cohorts were assigned.

This TCR derives from a woman younger than 45 with acute COVID-19. The chain recombines TRBV4-1 with TRBJ1-5; no reliable D call. The sequencing input was PBMCs or T cells enriched from blood (not recorded which). CDR3 sequence reads: CASSPPGQPQHF. The CDR3 bases are TGCGCCAGCAGCCCTCCGGGTCAGCCCCAGCATTTT.